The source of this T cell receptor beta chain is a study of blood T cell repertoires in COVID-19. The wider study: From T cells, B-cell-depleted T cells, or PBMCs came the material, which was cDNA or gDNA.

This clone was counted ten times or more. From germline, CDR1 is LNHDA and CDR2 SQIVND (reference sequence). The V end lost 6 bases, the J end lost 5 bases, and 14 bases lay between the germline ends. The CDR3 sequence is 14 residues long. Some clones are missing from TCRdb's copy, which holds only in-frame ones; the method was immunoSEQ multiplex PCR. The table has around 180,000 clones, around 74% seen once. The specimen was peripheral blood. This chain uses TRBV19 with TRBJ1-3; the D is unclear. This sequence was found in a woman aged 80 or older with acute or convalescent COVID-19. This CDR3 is CASSPQATRNTIYF. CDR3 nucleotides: TGTGCCAGTAGCCCTCAGGCGACGAGAAACACCATATATTTT.